The 20 T cell receptor beta chains given below trace back to one sample, sequenced in a study of CD8 T cells in ankylosing spondylitis. TCRdb analysed the 5' RACE reads with MiXCR anew, one entry per CDR3 protein. The sample yields roughly 300,000 distinct CDR3 sequences, 7% to 9% seen once. Study conclusions and caveats: The study identified a TCR beta motif of eight highly homologous variants that appeared characteristic of ankylosing spondylitis blood.

The antigens these receptors bind are not known. The sequencing sample was made of blood, either unsorted or a sorted T cell fraction (not recorded which). These receptors all stem from a male donor with ankylosing spondylitis.

This clonotype was found a few times. The chain has TRBV25-1 and TRBJ1-1; 7 nucleotides agree with TRBD1. The V segment lost 5 bases and the J segment 8 bases; nucleotides outside the gene matches: 2. CDR3 length: 11 residues. In germline, CDR1 is MGHDK, CDR2 SYGVNS. CDR3 nucleotides: TGTGCCAGCAGTAAGACAGGGGAAGCTTTCTTT. Residues: CASSKTGEAFF.

About this clonotype itself: A much larger clone is a single base away; this may be a read error. The chain recombines TRBV11-3 with TRBJ1-3; TRBD1 aligns across 8 bases. The CDR3 extends over 14 amino acids. Germline V lookup: CDR1 SGHNT, CDR2 YENEEA. Here the CDR3 DNA reads TGTACCAGCAGCATGGACAGGGCTGGAAACACCATATATTTT. Translating gives CTSSMDRAGNTIYF.

The chain combines TRBV20-1 with TRBJ1-5, with D possibly being TRBD1 (5 bases). The V gene lost 3 bases and the J gene lost 6 bases, with 9 bases spanning the gap. The CDR3 is made up of 12 amino acids. Germline assignment: CDR1 DFQATT and CDR2 SNEGSKA (reference sequence). The CDR3 protein is CSASAGLQPQHF. The CDR3 DNA sequence: TGCAGTGCTAGTGCAGGGCTTCAGCCCCAGCATTTT.

The chain has TRBV7-2 and TRBJ2-1; D not certain. Trimming pared 3 bases from V and 9 bases from J, leaving 9 bases between. The CDR3 runs 12 residues. Per the germline V gene, CDR1 is SGHTA and CDR2 is FQGNSA. As DNA, the CDR3 is TGTGCCAGCAGCTTTTTTCCCCCTGAGCAGTTCTTC. It yields the protein CASSFFPPEQFF.

For the CDR3, the DNA is TGTGCCAGCAGCTTAGGGGTTAGAGTTGGAAGCTCCTATAATTCACCCCTCCACTTT. Encoded protein: CASSLGVRVGSSYNSPLHF. This sequence joins TRBV11-2 and TRBJ1-6; no clear D. Trimming left V 1 base short and J 0 bases short, with 16 bases between. The CDR3 covers 19 residues. Germline CDR1 and CDR2: SGHAT and FQNNGV.

This clonotype was recorded a few times. The chain combines TRBV6-5 with TRBJ1-1; possible D gene TRBD1, 6 bases. The CDR3 is made up of 14 amino acids. Trimming pared 5 bases from V and 5 bases from J, leaving 15 bases between. In germline, CDR1 is MNHEY, CDR2 SVGAGI. The CDR3 here is CASSTQQGGTEAFF. CDR3 sequence (DNA): TGTGCCAGCAGTACTCAACAGGGTGGTACTGAAGCTTTCTTT.

This clonotype was recorded a few times. The chain's CDR3 is CASSRALYLNEQFF. The CDR3 nucleotides are TGTGCCAGCAGCCGAGCCTTGTACCTCAATGAGCAGTTCTTC. The chain is built from TRBV11-3 and TRBJ2-1; no firm D call. This CDR3 contains 14 residues. CDR1 is SGHNT and CDR2 is YENEEA in the germline V gene. V gave up 5 bases and J gave up 6 bases, with 14 bases separating them. The full variable domain, rest sourced from reference TRBV11-3 and TRBJ2-1, is EAGVVQSPRYKIIEKKQPVAFWCNPISGHNTLYWYLQNLGQGPELLIRYENEEAVDDSQLPKDRFSAERLKGVDSTLKIQPAELGDSAVYLCASSRALYLNEQFFGPGTRLTVL.

This clonotype was seen ten or more times. The chain couples TRBV7-8 to TRBJ2-3; D not certain. Germline-derived CDR1 and CDR2 are SGHVS and FQNEAQ. This CDR3 contains 13 residues. The ends were cut back, 5 bases at V and 3 bases at J, with 9 bases in the middle. The CDR3 here is CASSRSTTDTQYF. The DNA of the CDR3 is TGTGCCAGCAGCCGCTCAACGACAGATACGCAGTATTTT. The entire variable domain, with the rest obtained from reference TRBV7-8 and TRBJ2-3, is as follows: GAGVSQSPRYKVAKRGQDVALRCDPISGHVSLFWYQQALGQGPEFLTYFQNEAQLDKSGLPSDRFFAERPEGSVSTLKIQRTQQEDSAVYLCASSRSTTDTQYFGPGTRLTVL.

This clonotype was observed a few times. V usage is TRBV9 and J usage is TRBJ2-1, with 8 bases matching TRBD2. With 3 bases clipped from V and 7 bases from J, the junction kept 6 bases outside the gene matches. The CDR3 sequence is 14 residues long. Per the germline V gene, CDR1 is SGDLS and CDR2 is YYNGEE. In DNA form, the CDR3 reads TGTGCCAGCAGCGCGGGGGGGACTATGAATGAGCAGTTCTTC. Translated: CASSAGGTMNEQFF. The full variable domain, in which reference TRBV9 and TRBJ2-1 provide the parts outside the CDR3, is DSGVTQTPKHLITATGQRVTLRCSPRSGDLSVYWYQQSLDQGLQFLIQYYNGEERAKGNILERFSAQQFPDLHSELNLSSLELGDSALYFCASSAGGTMNEQFFGPGTRLTVL.

This chain joins TRBV30 and TRBJ1-2, with TRBD1 matching 9 bases. Germline CDR1 GTSNPN, CDR2 SVGIG (reference sequence). V trimming: 8 bases; J trimming: 4 bases; junction bases outside the gene matches: 14. This CDR3 has 15 residues. Here the CDR3 DNA reads TGTGCCCGCAACCGGGGACAGGGATCGGCCTATGGCTACACCTTC. The encoded protein is CARNRGQGSAYGYTF.

This clonotype was recorded a few times. The chain couples TRBV18 to TRBJ1-2; tentative D call: TRBD1 (5 bases). This CDR3 is built from 17 residues. Trimming pared 0 bases from V and 4 bases from J, leaving 18 bases between. Germline CDR1 and CDR2: KGHSH and LQKENI. The CDR3 coding sequence is TGTGCCAGCTCACCACCCGGGACGTCAAATCCCAGCTATGGCTACACCTTC. The encoded protein is CASSPPGTSNPSYGYTF.

The genes are TRBV12-3 or TRBV12-4 and TRBJ2-3; 8 positions match TRBD1. The ends lost 1 base at V and 2 bases at J; junction bases unmatched: 2. The CDR3 spans 15 residues. CDR3 amino acids: CASSLGQGITDTQYF. CDR3 DNA sequence: TGTGCCAGCAGTTTAGGACAGGGGATCACAGATACGCAGTATTTT.

The V call is TRBV5-6, the J call TRBJ2-7; D is unclear. Germline CDR1 SGHDT, CDR2 YYEEEE. This CDR3 comprises 12 residues. The germline V and J ends were trimmed by 4 bases and 4 bases, with 9 bases remaining between them. The CDR3 coding sequence is TGTGCCAGCAGCACTGAGACTTACGAGCAGTACTTC. This codes for CASSTETYEQYF.

J is TRBJ2-5 and V is TRBV2, with 7 nucleotides matching TRBD1. CDR1 and CDR2 (germline): SNHLY, FYNNEI. CDR3 size: 15 residues. Trimming took 5 bases from V and 3 from J; bases not matched to a gene: 9. The DNA of the CDR3 is TGTGCCAGCAGTCCGAGACAGGGCAGAGAAGAGACCCAGTACTTC. This encodes CASSPRQGREETQYF.

V is TRBV6-6 and J is TRBJ1-1; D unresolved. Germline assignment: CDR1 MNHNY and CDR2 SVGAGI (reference sequence). The CDR3 has 11 amino acids. Trimming took 10 bases from V and 1 from J, leaving 7 bases between them. CDR3 loop: CAIAENTEAFF. CDR3 DNA: TGTGCCATCGCCGAGAACACTGAAGCTTTCTTT.

This clonotype was seen at least ten times. The chain recombines TRBV18 with TRBJ2-2; D possibly corresponds to TRBD1 (5 bases). Trimming took 6 bases from V and 1 from J, leaving 6 bases between them. This CDR3 has 13 amino acids. CDR1 KGHSH and CDR2 LQKENI come from the germline V gene. CDR3 nucleotide sequence: TGTGCCAGCTCTGGACAGAACACCGGGGAGCTGTTTTTT. Translation gives CASSGQNTGELFF. Based on the CDR3 plus reference TRBV18 and TRBJ2-2, the full variable domain is NAGVMQNPRHLVRRRGQEARLRCSPMKGHSHVYWYRQLPEEGLKFMVYLQKENIIDESGMPKERFSAEFPKEGPSILRIQQVVRGDSAAYFCASSGQNTGELFFGEGSRLTVL.

CDR3 coding DNA: TGCGCCAGCAGCTTGGCCTTGCCGTGGGGGACCCAGTACTTC. This translates into CASSLALPWGTQYF. V and J are TRBV5-1 and TRBJ2-5; D is unresolved. CDR1 is SGHRS, CDR2 YFSETQ, per germline. This CDR3 has 14 residues. V was shortened by 0 bases and J by 7 bases, with 13 bases between the two germline ends.

The CDR3: CASSPLAGHTDTQYF. The CDR3 DNA is TGCGCCAGCAGCCCCTTAGCGGGTCACACAGATACGCAGTATTTT. V is TRBV5-1 and J is TRBJ2-3; 7 nucleotides line up with TRBD2. V was pared by 4 bases and J by 2 bases, with 7 bases of the junction left unmatched. Germline V lookup: CDR1 SGHRS, CDR2 YFSETQ. The CDR3 is 15 residues long. Filled out from reference TRBV5-1 and TRBJ2-3, the complete variable domain reads KAGVTQTPRYLIKTRGQQVTLSCSPISGHRSVSWYQQTPGQGLQFLFEYFSETQRNKGNFPGRFSGRQFSNSRSEMNVSTLELGDSALYLCASSPLAGHTDTQYFGPGTRLTVL.

A few counts support this clonotype. The rearrangement links TRBV5-1 to TRBJ2-2; perhaps TRBD1 as D (7 bases). V lost 4 bases to trimming and J lost 2 bases, with 12 bases between them. The germline CDR1 and CDR2 sequences are SGHRS and YFSETQ. The CDR3 sequence is 15 residues long. This chain's CDR3 is CASSGGGANTGELFF. Here the CDR3 DNA reads TGCGCCAGCAGCGGAGGGGGCGCTAACACCGGGGAGCTGTTTTTT. Variable domain in full (rest from reference TRBV5-1 and TRBJ2-2): KAGVTQTPRYLIKTRGQQVTLSCSPISGHRSVSWYQQTPGQGLQFLFEYFSETQRNKGNFPGRFSGRQFSNSRSEMNVSTLELGDSALYLCASSGGGANTGELFFGEGSRLTVL.

The chain carries TRBV4-2 and TRBJ1-6; D remains unclear. Trimming shortened V by 0 bases and J by 7 bases, and 10 bases separated the two germline ends. The CDR3 is made up of 15 amino acids. The germline V gene has CDR1 LGHNA and CDR2 YNFKEQ. The CDR3 region has the DNA TGTGCCAGCAGCCAAGATCCTTGGTGGAATTCACCCCTCCACTTT. This encodes CASSQDPWWNSPLHF.